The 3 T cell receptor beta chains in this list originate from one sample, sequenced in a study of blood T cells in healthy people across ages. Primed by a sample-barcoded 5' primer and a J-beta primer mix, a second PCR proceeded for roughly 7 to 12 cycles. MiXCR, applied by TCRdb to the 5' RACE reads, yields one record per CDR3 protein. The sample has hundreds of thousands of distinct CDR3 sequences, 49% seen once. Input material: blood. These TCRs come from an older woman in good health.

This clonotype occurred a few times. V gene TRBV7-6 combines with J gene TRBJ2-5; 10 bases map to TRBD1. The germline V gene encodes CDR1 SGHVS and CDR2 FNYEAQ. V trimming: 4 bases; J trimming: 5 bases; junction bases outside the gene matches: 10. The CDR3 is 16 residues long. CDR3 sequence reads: CASSSVTGGKLETQYF. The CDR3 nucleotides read TGTGCCAGCAGCTCGGTGACAGGGGGCAAGTTGGAGACCCAGTACTTC.

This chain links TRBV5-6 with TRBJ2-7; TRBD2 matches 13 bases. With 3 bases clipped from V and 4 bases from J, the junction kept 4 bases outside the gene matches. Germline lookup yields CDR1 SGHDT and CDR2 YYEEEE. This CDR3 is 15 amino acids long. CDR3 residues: CASSSGLAGFYEQYF. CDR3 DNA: TGTGCCAGCAGCTCGGGACTAGCGGGATTTTACGAGCAGTACTTC.

The CDR3 nucleotides are TGTGCCAGCAGTCGTAGACAGGGCCCTGGGCGCTATGGCTACACCTTC. Protein product: CASSRRQGPGRYGYTF. V is TRBV12-3 or TRBV12-4 and J is TRBJ1-2; 7 nucleotides agree with TRBD1. The CDR3 consists of 16 residues. The junction had 13 bases not matched to a gene; V was cut back by 5 bases and J by 4 bases.